This entry lists 21 T cell receptor beta chains sequenced from one sample in a study of human T cells and chemical hapten exposure. MiXCR, run by TCRdb on the RACE reads, gives a single entry per CDR3 protein. The data show approximately 77,000 distinct CDR3 sequences, around 15% seen once. Time point indicated: pre-sensitization, week 0. Treatment here: therapeutic diphenylcyclopropenone sensitization with weekly scalp DPC. Material: whole blood, obtained in connection with sensitization to the hapten diphenylcyclopropenone (DPC). The receptors stem from a woman aged 45-59 years with alopecia areata. Some clones in this sample may be carry-over from other donors' samples.

CDR3 in amino acids: CASSRSGPFVSEQFF. The DNA of the CDR3 is TGTGCCAGCAGCCGTAGCGGGCCTTTTGTGTCGGAGCAGTTCTTC. V usage is TRBV28 and J usage is TRBJ2-1, with 7 bases matching TRBD2. The germline gives CDR1 MDHEN, CDR2 SYDVKM. The junction had 15 bases not matched to a gene; V was cut back by 6 bases and J by 10 bases. This CDR3 spans 15 amino acids.

This clonotype was counted at least ten times. The rearrangement links TRBV3-1 to TRBJ1-6; 8 positions match TRBD1. The V segment lost 2 bases and the J segment 0 bases; nucleotides outside the gene matches: 3. The CDR3 consists of 17 residues. The germline V gene encodes CDR1 LGHDT and CDR2 YNNKEL (reference sequence). The CDR3 sequence is CASSQRTGSSYNSPLHF. For the CDR3, the DNA is TGTGCCAGCAGCCAAAGGACAGGGAGCTCCTATAATTCACCCCTCCACTTT. The full variable domain, rest sourced from reference TRBV3-1 and TRBJ1-6, is DTAVSQTPKYLVTQMGNDKSIKCEQNLGHDTMYWYKQDSKKFLKIMFSYNNKELIINETVPNRFSPKSPDKAHLNLHINSLELGDSAVYFCASSQRTGSSYNSPLHFGNGTRLTVT.

The rearrangement uses TRBV12-3 or TRBV12-4 and TRBJ2-7; TRBD1 agrees at 8 bases. V lost 4 bases to trimming and J lost 5 bases; unmatched junction nucleotides: 13. The CDR3 has 16 amino acids. The CDR3 bases are TGTGCCAGCAGTTCAATACCAGGTCAGGGGGCGAACGAGCAGTACTTC. It is translated as CASSSIPGQGANEQYF.

This clonotype was seen many times. The chain has TRBV18 and TRBJ1-2; D might be TRBD1 (5 bases). Germline V CDR1 and CDR2: KGHSH, LQKENI. Trimming stripped 2 bases from V and 7 bases from J, with 14 bases between. There are 14 residues in the CDR3. In DNA, the CDR3 is TGTGCCAGCTCACCAAATGGAGGGGAGATTGGCTACACCTTC. It encodes CASSPNGGEIGYTF.

This clonotype appeared many times. The gene calls are TRBV7-2 and TRBJ2-3; TRBD2 matches 12 bases. The CDR3 sequence is 18 residues long. V was pared by 1 base and J by 7 bases, with 12 bases of the junction left unmatched. Germline V gene lookup returns CDR1 SGHTA and CDR2 FQGNSA. In DNA, the CDR3 is TGTGCCAGCAGCTTAGTATCGGTGCCTAGCGGGAGGGGGCATACGCAGTATTTT. This gives the protein CASSLVSVPSGRGHTQYF.

This clonotype came up a few times. J is TRBJ2-1 and V is TRBV20-1, with 8 positions matching TRBD2. The J segment lost 6 bases and the V segment lost 6 bases, leaving 10 bases of the junction unmatched. Germline V lookup: CDR1 DFQATT, CDR2 SNEGSKA (reference sequence). The CDR3 is made up of 14 amino acids. The CDR3: CSAVGGLAGNEQFF. The CDR3 nucleotides are TGCAGTGCCGTTGGGGGGCTAGCGGGCAATGAGCAGTTCTTC.

This clonotype occurred many times. The J gene is TRBJ1-3, the V gene TRBV30, with TRBD1 matching over 8 bases. The germline V gene encodes CDR1 GTSNPN and CDR2 SVGIG (reference sequence). The trim removed 4 bases at V and 2 bases at J, leaving 4 bases unmatched. This CDR3 has 14 residues. CDR3 in DNA: TGTGCCTGGACCTTGGACAGGGCTGGAAACACCATATATTTT. This translates into CAWTLDRAGNTIYF. Full variable domain (rest looked up from reference TRBV30 and TRBJ1-3): SQTIHQWPATLVQPVGSPLSLECTVEGTSNPNLYWYRQAAGRGLQLLFYSVGIGQISSEVPQNLSASRPQDRQFILSSKKLLLSDSGFYLCAWTLDRAGNTIYFGEGSWLTVV.

This clonotype has only a few counts. The V and J genes are TRBV2 and TRBJ2-2, with 7 bases identical to TRBD2. The CDR3 has 14 residues. Germline V gene lookup returns CDR1 SNHLY and CDR2 FYNNEI. J gave up 3 bases and V 9 bases, and 7 bases lay outside the gene matches. The CDR3 DNA is TGTGCCAGTAAGCCTAGCGGAGACACCGGGGAGCTGTTTTTT. Its translation: CASKPSGDTGELFF.

At least ten counts were recorded for this clonotype. This chain links TRBV29-1 with TRBJ2-1; the match to TRBD2 covers 7 bases. The CDR3 covers 12 residues. V shed 5 bases and J 4 bases; nucleotides not matched to a gene: 2. Germline loops: CDR1 SQVTM, CDR2 ANQGSEA. The CDR3 sequence is CSVWREYNEQFF. In DNA, the CDR3 is TGCAGCGTTTGGCGGGAGTACAATGAGCAGTTCTTC.

The V gene is TRBV6-2 or TRBV6-3, the J gene TRBJ2-7, with 10 bases lining up with TRBD2. Germline values: CDR1 MNHEY, CDR2 SVGEGT. The CDR3 consists of 15 residues. The V segment lost 6 bases and the J segment 1 base; nucleotides outside the gene matches: 6. The CDR3, as DNA: TGTGCCAGCAGCGTAGCGGGAGGACTATCCTACGAGCAGTACTTC. This translates into CASSVAGGLSYEQYF.

This chain links TRBV30 with TRBJ2-3; D is undetermined. Looked up from germline, CDR1 is GTSNPN and CDR2 is SVGIG (reference sequence). With 2 bases removed from V and 2 bases from J, the gap between germline ends came to 11 bases. The CDR3 totals 14 residues. The CDR3 sequence: CAWSPPGVTDTQYF. Written as DNA, the CDR3 is TGTGCCTGGAGTCCTCCGGGTGTCACAGATACGCAGTATTTT.

This chain joins TRBV7-6 and TRBJ2-3; the D is unclear. From germline, CDR1 is SGHVS and CDR2 FNYEAQ. V lost 0 bases and J lost 3, with 10 bases in between. The CDR3 is 15 residues long. The CDR3 region has the DNA TGTGCCAGCAGCTTAGCGGCGCAGACTACAGATACGCAGTATTTT. It encodes CASSLAAQTTDTQYF. Supplemented by reference TRBV7-6 and TRBJ2-3, the full variable domain reads GAGVSQSPRYKVTKRGQDVALRCDPISGHVSLYWYRQALGQGPEFLTYFNYEAQQDKSGLPNDRFSAERPEGSISTLTIQRTEQRDSAMYRCASSLAAQTTDTQYFGPGTRLTVL.

This clonotype was recorded once. The V call is TRBV5-4, the J call TRBJ2-3; tentatively, D is TRBD2 (5 bases). The germline V and J ends were trimmed by 5 bases and 3 bases, with 10 bases remaining between them. Germline V gene sequence: CDR1 SGHNT, CDR2 YYREEE (reference sequence). This CDR3 has 13 residues. As DNA, the CDR3 is TGTGCCAGCAGACTAGTCGAGACAGATACGCAGTATTTT. This encodes CASRLVETDTQYF.

This clonotype occurred many times. The rearrangement links TRBV5-6 to TRBJ2-1; 13 nucleotides match TRBD2. The CDR3 consists of 17 residues. V gave up 2 bases and J gave up 5 bases; unmatched junction bases: 7. Germline CDR1 is SGHDT and CDR2 is YYEEEE. CDR3 sequence (DNA): TGTGCCAGCAGCTTCCAGAAACTAGCGGGAGGGGACAATGAGCAGTTCTTC. Residues: CASSFQKLAGGDNEQFF.

Ten or more counts support this clonotype. This sequence joins TRBV10-1 and TRBJ1-3; D possibly corresponds to TRBD1 (5 bases). Germline CDR1 is WNHNN and CDR2 is SYGVQD (reference sequence). The CDR3 consists of 13 residues. V gave up 6 bases and J gave up 2 bases, with 8 bases separating them. CDR3 DNA: TGCGCCAGCAGAATGGGACCTGGAAACACCATATATTTT. Translating gives CASRMGPGNTIYF.

This clonotype was counted a few times. The chain employs TRBV20-1 and TRBJ2-3, with 10 bases fitting TRBD1. Germline V lookup: CDR1 DFQATT, CDR2 SNEGSKA (reference sequence). The junction had 7 bases not matched to a gene; V was cut back by 4 bases and J by 3 bases. The CDR3 has 15 residues. DNA for the CDR3: TGCAGTGCTAAGCTAGGACAGGGGGTTACAGATACGCAGTATTTT. This codes for CSAKLGQGVTDTQYF.

This clonotype was seen repeatedly, ten times or more. V is TRBV7-8 and J is TRBJ1-2, with D maybe TRBD1 (6 bases). The CDR3 loop spans 12 amino acids. The V end was cut by 6 bases, the J end by 6 bases, with 11 bases between. Germline CDR1 SGHVS, CDR2 FQNEAQ. In DNA, the CDR3 is TGTGCCAGCAGACAAAACAGGGATGGCTACACCTTC. This translates into CASRQNRDGYTF.

The genes are TRBV5-6 and TRBJ1-5; D is undetermined. Between the trimmed V and J ends, which lost 2 bases and 1 base, there was a span of 10 bases. This CDR3 has 15 amino acids. Germline CDR1 is SGHDT and CDR2 is YYEEEE. The CDR3 region has the DNA TGTGCCAGCAGCTTTGCGTGGCAAAGCAATCAGCCCCAGCATTTT. Protein: CASSFAWQSNQPQHF.

In this sample, this clonotype turned up many times. The chain recombines TRBV19 with TRBJ2-6; D is perhaps TRBD1 (5 bases). Germline CDR1 reads LNHDA; CDR2 reads SQIVND (reference sequence). V was cut by 4 bases and J by 2 bases, with 9 bases left in between. CDR3 length: 15 amino acids. The chain's CDR3 is CASSSRDAGANVLTF. CDR3 DNA: TGTGCCAGTAGTAGCAGGGATGCTGGGGCCAACGTCCTGACTTTC.

Only a few counts were recorded for this clonotype. The J gene is TRBJ1-2, the V gene TRBV27, with D hard to call. V lost 5 bases to trimming and J lost 5 bases, with 12 bases between them. Per the germline V gene, CDR1 is MNHEY and CDR2 is SMNVEV (reference sequence). The length of the CDR3 is 13 residues. Here the CDR3 reads CASSPLGSYGYTF. CDR3 bases: TGTGCCAGCAGTCCCCTGGGCAGTTATGGCTACACCTTC.

A few counts support this clonotype. The chain carries TRBV29-1 and TRBJ2-1, with unresolved D. CDR3 length equals 13 residues. Per germline, CDR1 SQVTM and CDR2 ANQGSEA. The germline V and J ends were trimmed by 1 base and 9 bases, with 13 bases remaining between them. CDR3 sequence: CSVEVWSDGEQFF. CDR3 nucleotides: TGCAGCGTTGAAGTGTGGTCCGACGGTGAGCAGTTCTTC.